This note documents a single T cell receptor (beta chain) sequence. Its antigen remains unidentified. This CDR3 is built from 16 residues. Per germline, CDR1 SGHAT and CDR2 FQNNGV. V lost 4 bases and J lost 2; bases outside the gene matches: 6. These data belong to a study of T cells in tuberculosis. Study-wide points: Active tuberculosis patients had shorter CDR3-alpha; the beta difference was nonsignificant.

Unsorted cryopreserved PBMC were sequenced, averaging roughly 100,000 T cells per clinical donor. The protocol was immunoSEQ multiplex PCR, while the TCRdb copy is restricted to in-frame clones and leaves out a portion. The sample contains 25,000 to 35,000 clones, around 95% of which appear only once. Sequencing was done on a sample of PBMCs. This clonotype was sampled from a donor aged 10-30 years with latent tuberculosis or without tuberculosis infection. This chain links TRBV11-2 with TRBJ2-3; 10 nucleotides agree with TRBD2. The CDR3 is CASSSWTSGYTDTQYF. CDR3 nucleotide sequence: TGTGCCAGCAGCTCCTGGACTAGCGGATACACAGATACGCAGTATTTT.